Following are 8 T cell receptor beta chains from one sample sequenced in a study of CD8 T cells in ankylosing spondylitis. TCRdb called the 5' RACE reads again in MiXCR, with one record for every CDR3 protein. This table has about 250,000 distinct CDR3 sequences, under 35% appearing once. Sequenced material: blood, either unsorted or a sorted T cell fraction (not recorded which). These receptors came from a male donor with ankylosing spondylitis or in good health (not recorded which).

This clonotype was seen more than once but under ten times. This chain connects TRBV20-1 to TRBJ1-5, with TRBD1 identical over 7 bases. Germline values: CDR1 DFQATT, CDR2 SNEGSKA (reference sequence). The CDR3 extends over 14 amino acids. The ends lost 6 bases at V and 6 bases at J; junction bases unmatched: 11. CDR3 amino acids: CSARLGGESQPQHF. CDR3 in DNA: TGCAGTGCCCGCCTAGGGGGCGAAAGTCAGCCCCAGCATTTT.

V gene TRBV10-3 combines with J gene TRBJ2-5; D is perhaps TRBD1 (5 bases). CDR1 is ENHRY, CDR2 SYGVKD, per germline. CDR3 length: 12 residues. Trimming took 0 bases from V and 10 from J, leaving 9 bases between them. This chain's CDR3 is CAISESRRDQYF. In nucleotides, the CDR3 is TGTGCCATCAGTGAGTCGCGCAGGGACCAGTACTTC.

The genes are TRBV27 and TRBJ2-1, with 7 bases that match TRBD1. This CDR3 comprises 17 residues. The J segment lost 8 bases and the V segment lost 6 bases, leaving 19 bases of the junction unmatched. From germline, CDR1 is MNHEY and CDR2 SMNVEV (reference sequence). CDR3 residues: CASSQPPRGQFAHEQFF. The CDR3 region has the DNA TGTGCCAGCAGCCAGCCCCCCCGGGGACAGTTCGCCCATGAGCAGTTCTTC.

The chain joins TRBV20-1 to TRBJ2-7; D gene unclear. V lost 0 bases and J lost 3, with 12 bases in between. Germline V gives CDR1 DFQATT, CDR2 SNEGSKA (reference sequence). The CDR3 is 14 residues long. The CDR3 spells CSARERTYNYEQYF. In nucleotides, the CDR3 is TGCAGTGCTAGAGAAAGGACCTACAACTACGAGCAGTACTTC.

V and J are TRBV20-1 and TRBJ1-2, with D perhaps TRBD1 (5 bases). CDR3 size: 13 residues. Trimming cost V 0 bases and J 5 bases, with 10 bases left between them. Germline V gene data show CDR1 as DFQATT and CDR2 as SNEGSKA (reference sequence). CDR3 loop: CSARDQGTYGYTF. The CDR3, as DNA: TGCAGTGCTAGAGACCAGGGAACGTATGGCTACACCTTC.

J is TRBJ2-5 and V is TRBV5-1; TRBD2 is a possible D gene (5 bases). The CDR3 totals 14 residues. The germline gives CDR1 SGHRS, CDR2 YFSETQ. V was clipped by 4 bases and J by 1 base, with 11 bases between them. The CDR3 region has the DNA TGCGCCAGCAGCAGCACCGGGATCCAAGAGACCCAGTACTTC. Translation gives CASSSTGIQETQYF. Full variable domain (remainder filled in from reference TRBV5-1 and TRBJ2-5): KAGVTQTPRYLIKTRGQQVTLSCSPISGHRSVSWYQQTPGQGLQFLFEYFSETQRNKGNFPGRFSGRQFSNSRSEMNVSTLELGDSALYLCASSSTGIQETQYFGPGTRLLVL.

This clonotype was seen ten or more times. At one boundary the junction diverges from the germline segment, which might be a read error. The rearrangement links TRBV5-1 to TRBJ2-3, with a tentative D call TRBD2 (5 bases). The CDR3 sequence is 14 residues long. Germline assignment: CDR1 SGHRS and CDR2 YFSETQ. The DNA of the CDR3 is TGTGCCAGCAGTTTAGGGAGTAGCACAGATACGCAGTATTTT. Residues: CASSLGSSTDTQYF.

Only a few counts were recorded for this clonotype. CDR3 amino acids: CASSFRTGVNQPQHF. For the CDR3, the DNA is TGTGCCAGCAGTTTTAGGACAGGGGTAAATCAGCCCCAGCATTTT. The J gene is TRBJ1-5, the V gene TRBV12-3 or TRBV12-4, with 9 nucleotides matching TRBD1. Trimming removed 3 bases from V and 4 bases from J; junction bases left unmatched: 4. The CDR3 contains 15 residues.